A single sample gave rise to the 25 T cell receptor beta chains below, sequenced in a study of T cells in Graves' hyperthyroidism and ophthalmopathy. Amplified TCR beta CDR3 regions came from RNA transcripts. Researchers ran a first-round RT-PCR on the TCR CDR3 using the HTBI primer set. TCRdb itself ran the multiplex PCR reads through MiXCR, one entry per CDR3 protein. The repertoire holds about 250,000 distinct CDR3 sequences, with approximately 25% as singletons. The specimen sequenced was blood. The receptors shown here come from a woman in her thirties or forties with Graves' ophthalmopathy.

The sample holds many counts of this clonotype. The chain couples TRBV2 to TRBJ1-2; 7 positions match TRBD1. Germline trimming cut 6 bases from V and 4 bases from J; bases unmatched to any gene: 5. Germline V gives CDR1 SNHLY, CDR2 FYNNEI. The CDR3 spans 13 residues. CDR3 region: CASSSTGTYGYTF. The CDR3, as DNA: TGTGCCAGCAGCTCGACAGGGACCTATGGCTACACCTTC.

The gene calls are TRBV5-1 and TRBJ1-3, with D possibly TRBD1 on 6 matching bases. V lost 4 bases and J 0 bases, leaving 11 bases between the germline ends. Germline loops: CDR1 SGHRS, CDR2 YFSETQ. The CDR3 extends over 15 amino acids. The CDR3 loop is CASSTTGVSGNTIYF. The CDR3 DNA sequence: TGCGCCAGCAGCACGACAGGAGTCTCTGGAAACACCATATATTTT.

The V gene is TRBV28, the J gene TRBJ1-5, with 9 nucleotides matching TRBD1. The J segment lost 6 bases and the V segment lost 5 bases, leaving 8 bases of the junction unmatched. CDR1 is MDHEN and CDR2 is SYDVKM in the germline V gene. This CDR3 contains 15 residues. The CDR3 loop is CASSTHRGLTQPQHF. In nucleotides, the CDR3 is TGTGCCAGCAGTACCCACAGGGGGCTCACTCAGCCCCAGCATTTT.

Many counts were recorded for this clonotype. V gene TRBV11-2 combines with J gene TRBJ1-5; TRBD1 is a possible D gene (5 bases). Germline V lookup: CDR1 SGHAT, CDR2 FQNNGV. CDR3 length: 16 residues. Trimming removed 3 bases from V and 1 base from J, with 13 bases in between. CDR3 coding DNA: TGTGCCAGCAGCTTTCGGGGCAGGCCAAGCAATCAGCCCCAGCATTTT. This codes for CASSFRGRPSNQPQHF.

The chain combines TRBV24-1 with TRBJ2-4, with D uncertain. The V gene's germline CDR1 is KGHDR and CDR2 SFDVKD. This CDR3 spans 13 amino acids. Between the trimmed V and J ends, which lost 4 bases and 4 bases, there was a span of 7 bases. The CDR3 loop reads CATSEPGKNIQYF. DNA for the CDR3: TGTGCCACCAGTGAACCCGGGAAAAACATTCAGTACTTC.

At least ten counts were recorded for this clonotype. The genes are TRBV19 and TRBJ2-5, with 8 bases matching TRBD2. The germline V gene encodes CDR1 LNHDA and CDR2 SQIVND (reference sequence). The CDR3 is made up of 15 amino acids. With 4 bases clipped from V and 2 bases from J, the junction kept 6 bases outside the gene matches. The CDR3 DNA sequence: TGTGCCAGTAGTAGGCCGGGAGGGACGCAAGAGACCCAGTACTTC. Its translation is CASSRPGGTQETQYF. The full variable domain, rest sourced from reference TRBV19 and TRBJ2-5, is DGGITQSPKYLFRKEGQNVTLSCEQNLNHDAMYWYRQDPGQGLRLIYYSQIVNDFQKGDIAEGYSVSREKKESFPLTVTSAQKNPTAFYLCASSRPGGTQETQYFGPGTRLLVL.

The chain has TRBV28 and TRBJ1-3; 8 bases are a match to TRBD1. The CDR3 has 15 amino acids. The J segment lost 0 bases and the V segment lost 6 bases, leaving 4 bases of the junction unmatched. Germline lookup yields CDR1 MDHEN and CDR2 SYDVKM. The CDR3 DNA follows: TGTGCCAGCAGGTACAGGGGGAACTCTGGAAACACCATATATTTT. Amino acids: CASRYRGNSGNTIYF.

Many counts were recorded for this clonotype. The DNA for the CDR3 is TGTGCCAGCTCACCCGAGCTGGGTCTGGATTACGAGCAGTACTTC. Encoded protein: CASSPELGLDYEQYF. The V call is TRBV18, the J call TRBJ2-7; D not certain. With 3 bases removed from V and 4 bases from J, the gap between germline ends came to 16 bases. The CDR3 has 15 residues. Looked up from germline, CDR1 is KGHSH and CDR2 is LQKENI.

The chain recombines TRBV20-1 with TRBJ2-5; 12 nucleotides match TRBD2. The V and J ends lost 3 bases and 4 bases, in that order; junction bases with no gene match: 6. CDR1 DFQATT and CDR2 SNEGSKA come from the germline V gene (reference sequence). CDR3 length equals 15 residues. The CDR3 loop is CSASSTSGSPETQYF. CDR3 DNA sequence: TGCAGTGCTAGTTCGACTAGCGGGAGCCCAGAGACCCAGTACTTC.

The V gene is TRBV6-5, the J gene TRBJ1-2; 9 nucleotides agree with TRBD1. This CDR3 spans 16 amino acids. Germline trimming cut 0 bases from V and 4 bases from J; bases unmatched to any gene: 6. Germline V gives CDR1 MNHEY, CDR2 SVGAGI. Here the CDR3 DNA reads TGTGCCAGCAGTTACTCGAGCGGGACAGGGAGCTATGGCTACACCTTC. It yields the protein CASSYSSGTGSYGYTF.

Many counts were recorded for this clonotype. This rearrangement joins TRBV28 to TRBJ1-2; D is possibly TRBD1 (6 bases). The CDR3 spans 16 residues. Trimming shortened V by 6 bases and J by 4 bases, and 21 bases separated the two germline ends. In germline, CDR1 is MDHEN, CDR2 SYDVKM. The CDR3 DNA sequence: TGTGCCAGCAGACCTCCTACAGGGCCCCTTGGCTATGGCTACACCTTC. This gives the protein CASRPPTGPLGYGYTF.

This clonotype was detected ten times or more. V is TRBV7-9 and J is TRBJ2-2; 7 positions match TRBD1. The CDR3 runs to 16 residues. From germline, CDR1 is SEHNR and CDR2 FQNEAQ (reference sequence). V lost 5 bases to trimming and J lost 4 bases; unmatched junction nucleotides: 10. The chain's CDR3 is CASSILQGLGTGELFF. The CDR3 DNA sequence: TGTGCCAGCAGCATATTACAGGGGTTAGGCACCGGGGAGCTGTTTTTT.

In its sample, this clonotype was seen many times. In DNA form, the CDR3 reads TGTGCCATCTCGCGGGGGGCGCAGTCCTACGAGCAGTACTTC. This codes for CAISRGAQSYEQYF. The chain has TRBV10-3 and TRBJ2-7, with TRBD2 matching over 8 bases. Germline lookup yields CDR1 ENHRY and CDR2 SYGVKD. J was trimmed by 1 base and V by 8 bases; bases with no gene match: 7. The CDR3 length is 14 residues.

The chain employs TRBV2 and TRBJ2-2; 8 nucleotides match TRBD1. CDR1 and CDR2 from the germline V gene are SNHLY and FYNNEI. The J segment lost 9 bases and the V segment lost 8 bases, leaving 14 bases of the junction unmatched. The CDR3 consists of 15 residues. The CDR3 DNA reads TGTGCCAGCGCAAAGTCCCGGGACAGGTTCCGGGAGCTGTTTTTT. Its translation is CASAKSRDRFRELFF.

This clonotype was recorded at least ten times. V usage is TRBV30 and J usage is TRBJ2-2, with D possibly TRBD2 on 5 matching bases. Looked up from germline, CDR1 is GTSNPN and CDR2 is SVGIG (reference sequence). The CDR3 is made up of 13 amino acids. Deletions cut 2 bases from V and 4 bases from J, with 8 bases between. The CDR3 is CAWSPLGTGELFF. DNA of the CDR3: TGTGCCTGGAGTCCACTAGGCACCGGGGAGCTGTTTTTT.

The CDR3 sequence is CASGQNTGELFF. The CDR3 bases are TGTGCCAGTGGACAAAACACCGGGGAGCTGTTTTTT. This rearrangement joins TRBV19 to TRBJ2-2, with D possibly TRBD1 on 5 matching bases. V shed 8 bases and J shed 2 bases, with 6 bases lying between them. Germline CDR1 LNHDA, CDR2 SQIVND (reference sequence). CDR3 length equals 12 residues.

This clonotype has ten or more counts. The chain links TRBV28 to TRBJ1-5; 10 bases align to TRBD1. V shed 3 bases and J 2 bases; nucleotides not matched to a gene: 10. CDR1 MDHEN and CDR2 SYDVKM come from the germline V gene. The CDR3 covers 18 residues. The CDR3 sequence: CASSFPRTGGSGNQPQHF. The CDR3 region has the DNA TGTGCCAGCAGTTTCCCCCGGACAGGGGGTTCGGGCAATCAGCCCCAGCATTTT.

This clonotype came up a few times. The chain joins TRBV11-2 to TRBJ2-5; D gene unclear. V lost 8 bases to trimming and J lost 5 bases, with 12 bases between them. There are 12 residues in the CDR3. The germline V gene has CDR1 SGHAT and CDR2 FQNNGV. CDR3: CASAAWAETQYF. In DNA form, the CDR3 reads TGTGCCAGCGCAGCTTGGGCGGAGACCCAGTACTTC.

The sample holds many counts of this clonotype. V usage is TRBV4-2 and J usage is TRBJ2-7; D unclear. V dropped 4 bases and J dropped 13 bases, with 14 bases sitting between them. In germline, CDR1 is LGHNA, CDR2 YNFKEQ. The length of the CDR3 is 11 residues. Here the CDR3 reads CASSPGKHYYF. CDR3 sequence (DNA): TGTGCCAGCAGCCCCGGCAAGCACTATTACTTC.

This clonotype occurred many times. V gene TRBV5-1 combines with J gene TRBJ2-7; 10 bases agree with TRBD2. With V trimmed by 4 bases and J by 7 bases, 14 bases remained unmatched. This CDR3 region has 16 residues. Germline lookup yields CDR1 SGHRS and CDR2 YFSETQ. The CDR3 nucleotides read TGCGCCAGCAGCAGCGGACTAGCGGAGGCCGCCTGGGAGCAGTACTTC. Translating gives CASSSGLAEAAWEQYF.

This clonotype was detected many times. The chain couples TRBV4-1 to TRBJ2-2; D is perhaps TRBD1 (6 bases). Germline V gene data show CDR1 as MGHRA and CDR2 as YSYEKL. The CDR3 length is 15 residues. V was trimmed by 1 base and J by 3 bases, leaving 9 bases between them. In nucleotides, the CDR3 is TGCGCCAGCAGCCAAGGGGGGCCGGACACCGGGGAGCTGTTTTTT. It yields the protein CASSQGGPDTGELFF.

In its sample, this clonotype was seen many times. This chain connects TRBV5-1 to TRBJ2-7; D could derive from TRBD1 or TRBD2 (6 bases each). This CDR3 region has 15 residues. V was pared by 5 bases and J by 0 bases, with 15 bases between. CDR1 and CDR2 from the germline V gene are SGHRS and YFSETQ. CDR3 in amino acids: CASSFGGFSSYEQYF. Here the CDR3 DNA reads TGCGCCAGCAGTTTCGGGGGCTTCAGCTCCTACGAGCAGTACTTC.

This clonotype occurred many times. J is TRBJ2-7 and V is TRBV20-1, with D perhaps assigned TRBD1 or TRBD2 (6 bases each). This CDR3 comprises 16 residues. The V end was cut by 3 bases, the J end by 4 bases, with 22 bases between. Per the germline V gene, CDR1 is DFQATT and CDR2 is SNEGSKA (reference sequence). In nucleotides, the CDR3 is TGCAGTGCTAGTAGTTGGGGGGCGTCAGCCCATTACGAGCAGTACTTC. Protein product: CSASSWGASAHYEQYF.

The sample holds a few counts of this clonotype. The V and J genes are TRBV27 and TRBJ2-5, with TRBD1 matching over 11 bases. Germline V gene sequence: CDR1 MNHEY, CDR2 SMNVEV (reference sequence). CDR3 size: 17 residues. V lost 5 bases, J lost 0 bases, and 8 bases stayed unmatched. CDR3 protein: CASSPRGTGGNQETQYF. The CDR3 DNA is TGTGCCAGCAGTCCACGCGGGACAGGGGGGAACCAAGAGACCCAGTACTTC.

This clonotype was seen many times. J is TRBJ1-5 and V is TRBV7-8, with a tentative D call TRBD1 (5 bases). Germline values: CDR1 SGHVS, CDR2 FQNEAQ. This CDR3 has 12 amino acids. V lost 5 bases and J 8 bases, leaving 10 bases between the germline ends. CDR3 bases: TGTGCCAGCAGCATCAGGGAGAAGCCCCAGCATTTT. Translation: CASSIREKPQHF.